A selection of T cell receptor beta chains follows, all from one sample in a study of blood T cells in healthy people across ages. MiXCR was run by TCRdb on the 5' RACE reads, yielding one entry per CDR3 protein. The table has around 1,000,000 distinct CDR3 sequences, about 25% seen once. These data also featured in a second study, about T cells of mothers and their children.

Sequencing was performed on blood. The receptors shown here come from a girl aged 2-9 years in good health. The CDR3 runs from the conserved cysteine through the conserved F or W. The D gene is left open where the match is weak. Part of the rows lack a size; the others show once, few, many or a class for expanded clones.

TRBV2,.,TRBJ1-5,.,TGTGCCAGCAAAGCCGAGACAACGTTCAATCAGCCCCAGCATTTT,CASKAETTFNQPQHF
TRBV29-1,.,TRBJ1-2,.,TGCAGCGTTAACGGGGGAACAGGCCCCTTGGATGGCTACACCTTC,CSVNGGTGPLDGYTF
TRBV7-9,.,TRBJ2-5,few,TGTGCCAGCAGCGCCTACAGCGCCGCAGAGACCCAGTACTTC,CASSAYSAAETQYF
TRBV7-9,TRBD1,TRBJ1-1,.,TGTGCCAGCAGCGACAGGGGATGGGAGACTGAAGCTTTCTTT,CASSDRGWETEAFF
TRBV9,TRBD2,TRBJ2-1,once,TGTGCCAGCAGCGTAGTGGGACTAGTTGGGAATGAGCAGTTCTTC,CASSVVGLVGNEQFF
TRBV6-1,TRBD1,TRBJ2-1,many,TGTGCCAGCACCCGGGACAGGGTCACGTACAATGAGCAGTTCTTC,CASTRDRVTYNEQFF
TRBV29-1,.,TRBJ1-1,.,TGCAGCGTTGAGGCAGGGTTGAACACTGAAGCTTTCTTT,CSVEAGLNTEAFF
TRBV28,TRBD1,TRBJ1-3,few,TGTGCCAGCAGCGAAACCGGGACAGGGAGGTTCGGAAACACCATATATTTT,CASSETGTGRFGNTIYF
TRBV13,.,TRBJ2-7,few,TGTGCCAGCAGCTTGGGCTGGGAGTCTGGGAAAACGTCCTACGAGCAGTACTTC,CASSLGWESGKTSYEQYF
TRBV12-3/TRBV12-4,TRBD2,TRBJ2-3,.,TGTGCCAGCACCTTTAGCGGGGGCACAGATACGCAGTATTTT,CASTFSGGTDTQYF
TRBV7-8,.,TRBJ2-5,.,TGTGCCAGCCGTTGGGAAGAGACCCAGTACTTC,CASRWEETQYF
TRBV12-3/TRBV12-4,.,TRBJ2-7,.,TGTGCCAGCAGTCTATATATGGACGAGCAGTACTTC,CASSLYMDEQYF
TRBV6-1,.,TRBJ2-1,few,TGTGCCAGCAGCCACGGGAGTGGGAGGTCTTACAATGAGCAGTTCTTC,CASSHGSGRSYNEQFF
TRBV12-3/TRBV12-4,.,TRBJ2-5,few,TGTGCCACCAGGAAGTCTGAAAAAGAGACCCAGTACTTC,CATRKSEKETQYF
TRBV5-1,.,TRBJ2-5,few,TGCGCCAGCAGCTCGAGAGGACCGGCCCCCAAGGAGACCCAGTACTTC,CASSSRGPAPKETQYF
TRBV12-3/TRBV12-4,.,TRBJ2-6,many,TGTGCCAGCTGCCTGTACTCTGGGGCCAACGTCCTGACTTTC,CASCLYSGANVLTF
TRBV12-3/TRBV12-4,.,TRBJ2-7,.,TGTGCCAGCAGTTTTGGATTCGTCGGCTGGGGCTACGAGCAGTACTTC,CASSFGFVGWGYEQYF
TRBV28,.,TRBJ2-7,many,TGTGCCAGCAGTTCTCTCGGTGGGGGCTCCTACGAGCAGTACTTC,CASSSLGGGSYEQYF
TRBV11-1,.,TRBJ2-7,few,TGTGCCAGCAGCCGGGGACAACAACTCTACGAGCAGTACTTC,CASSRGQQLYEQYF
TRBV7-9,TRBD1,TRBJ1-1,few,TGTGCCATCTCGGGCAGGGGGGTCACTGAAGCTTTCTTT,CAISGRGVTEAFF
TRBV21-1,.,TRBJ2-1,few,TGTGCCAGCAGCAGGGGGAACCCGACGGATGAGCAGTTCTTC,CASSRGNPTDEQFF
TRBV5-1,.,TRBJ2-5,.,TGCGCCAGCAGCTTGGACAGGGCCGAGTCGATGACCCAGTACTTC,CASSLDRAESMTQYF
TRBV27,TRBD1,TRBJ1-1,.,TGTGCCAGCAGTAGCTGGGACAGCTCTAACACTGAAGCTTTCTTT,CASSSWDSSNTEAFF
TRBV7-3,TRBD1,TRBJ1-5,few,TGTGCCAGCAGCACTCAGGGGGGTAAACCCCAGCATTTT,CASSTQGGKPQHF
TRBV29-1,TRBD2,TRBJ2-7,.,TGCAGCGCCGCCTCTAGCGGGTCCAGCGTCGACGAGCAGTACTTC,CSAASSGSSVDEQYF
TRBV5-6,TRBD2,TRBJ2-5,few,TGTGCCAGCAGCTTGGGGGCTTTGGCGGGAGAGGGGATGGAGACCCAGTACTTC,CASSLGALAGEGMETQYF
TRBV20-1,TRBD2,TRBJ2-7,few,TGCAGTGCCAAGGAAGGACTAGCGGGAACTTACGAGCAGTACTTC,CSAKEGLAGTYEQYF
TRBV20-1,.,TRBJ2-5,.,TGCAGTGCTAGTCTAGTCGGGGAGACCCAGTACTTC,CSASLVGETQYF
TRBV7-9,TRBD2,TRBJ2-7,.,TGTGCCAGCAGCTTATGGGGGAGCGGGAGGGCCTCCGAGCAGTACTTC,CASSLWGSGRASEQYF
TRBV19,TRBD2,TRBJ2-1,.,TGTGCCAGTAGTAATAGCGGGAATCACAATGAGCAGTTCTTC,CASSNSGNHNEQFF
TRBV7-9,TRBD1,TRBJ2-7,.,TGTGCCAGCAGCCCAACGACAGGGTGGTCCCACGAGCAGTACTTC,CASSPTTGWSHEQYF
TRBV20-1,.,TRBJ2-5,.,TGCAGTGCCCGACATGGGGAGACCCAGTACTTC,CSARHGETQYF
TRBV9,.,TRBJ2-5,many,TGTGCCAGCAGCTCCGGACACCAGCAAGAGACCCAGTACTTC,CASSSGHQQETQYF
TRBV7-9,.,TRBJ2-2,many,TGTGCCAGCAGCTTAGGTAGCACCGGGGAGCTGTTTTTT,CASSLGSTGELFF
TRBV12-5,.,TRBJ2-1,few,TGTGCTAGTGGTTTGGCCTACGGGAGCTCCTACAATGAGCAGTTCTTC,CASGLAYGSSYNEQFF
TRBV20-1,.,TRBJ2-3,.,TGCAGTGCTGGACTGGGGAGCAGCACAGATACGCAGTATTTT,CSAGLGSSTDTQYF
TRBV11-2,.,TRBJ1-4,few,TGTGCCAGCAGCCCAACCCCCCGAAAACTGTTTTTT,CASSPTPRKLFF
TRBV27,.,TRBJ2-1,few,TGTGCCAGCAGTTTAGAGAGATCCTACAATGAGCAGTTCTTC,CASSLERSYNEQFF
TRBV24-1,TRBD1,TRBJ2-7,.,TGTGCCACCAGTGAAGACAGGGGAACCGAGCAGTACTTC,CATSEDRGTEQYF
TRBV3-1,.,TRBJ1-5,few,TGTGCCAGCAGCCAAAAGGGACTAACGACTCAGCCCCAGCATTTT,CASSQKGLTTQPQHF
TRBV7-8,TRBD1,TRBJ2-5,.,TGTGCCAGCATGAAAGTACCCGGACAGGGGCGCGAGACCCAGTACTTC,CASMKVPGQGRETQYF
TRBV9,.,TRBJ2-5,.,TGTGCCAGCAGCTTCCCAGGGGCTGGGGAGACCCAGTACTTC,CASSFPGAGETQYF
TRBV7-9,.,TRBJ2-3,.,TGTGCCAGCAGCCTCGGTTCAGGGCAGGGATTCGCAGATACGCAGTATTTT,CASSLGSGQGFADTQYF
TRBV20-1,.,TRBJ2-5,.,TGCAGTGCCCACGGACGAAGGGCAGGGACCCAGTACTTC,CSAHGRRAGTQYF
TRBV20-1,.,TRBJ2-3,few,TGCAGTGTTCCTATGGGGGGAGTGGATACGCAGTATTTT,CSVPMGGVDTQYF
TRBV11-2,.,TRBJ2-1,few,TGTGCCAGCAGCTTAACGCAGGGAGAATCCTACAATGAGCAGTTCTTC,CASSLTQGESYNEQFF
TRBV12-3/TRBV12-4,.,TRBJ2-7,many,TGTGCCAGCAGCTCCGGACGGTACGAGCAGTACTTC,CASSSGRYEQYF
TRBV7-9,TRBD2,TRBJ2-2,.,TGTGCCAGCAGCCCACGGGGGGATTCGAACGGGGAGCTGTTTTTT,CASSPRGDSNGELFF
TRBV10-3,TRBD1,TRBJ1-1,.,TGTGCCATCTCGGGTACAGGGGGGAACACTGAAGCTTTCTTT,CAISGTGGNTEAFF
TRBV10-3,TRBD2,TRBJ2-1,few,TGTGCCATCATGATGGACGGGAGGATGGACAATGAGCAGTTCTTC,CAIMMDGRMDNEQFF
TRBV7-3,.,TRBJ2-1,few,TGTGCCAGCAGCTTGGCCCTACCAGGCGGGGCCTACAATGAGCAGTTCTTC,CASSLALPGGAYNEQFF
TRBV10-3,.,TRBJ2-3,once,TGTGCCATCAGTGAGTCGACTGTAAACACAGATACGCAGTATTTT,CAISESTVNTDTQYF
TRBV5-5,.,TRBJ2-7,few,TGTGCCAGCAGCACGCCCAACTACGAGCAGTACTTC,CASSTPNYEQYF
TRBV15,TRBD2,TRBJ2-7,.,TGTGCCACCAGCAGGTCGGCGGGAGTGAAGCCCTACGAGCAGTACTTC,CATSRSAGVKPYEQYF
TRBV7-9,.,TRBJ2-2,.,TGTGCCAGCTTGGCAGTAAACACCGGGGAGCTGTTTTTT,CASLAVNTGELFF
TRBV20-1,.,TRBJ2-1,.,TGCAGTGCTAGCCCCGCGGGATCCTATCACAATGAGCAGTTCTTC,CSASPAGSYHNEQFF
TRBV7-2,.,TRBJ2-2,.,TGTGCCAGCAGCTTAGTGGCGGTTCCGAACACCGGGGAGCTGTTTTTT,CASSLVAVPNTGELFF
TRBV20-1,.,TRBJ2-3,.,TGCAGTGCTGAAGGCACAGATACGCAGTATTTT,CSAEGTDTQYF
TRBV6-1,TRBD1,TRBJ2-1,.,TGTGCCAGCATCTTATCAGGGGGAGCGTCCTACAATGAGCAGTTCTTC,CASILSGGASYNEQFF